The text below deals with one TCR beta chain. The data were obtained in a study of blood T cell repertoires in COVID-19. Study in general: There were acute and convalescent COVID-19 samples, and they came from the United States, Italy and Spain.

Trimming took 1 base from V and 0 from J, leaving 10 bases between them. This CDR3 region has 16 residues. Germline-derived CDR1 and CDR2 are SGHRS and YFSETQ. Profiled with immunoSEQ multiplex PCR; TCRdb holds only in-frame clones, not every one. Here the sample spans some 460,000 clones, roughly 85% being singletons. The gene calls are TRBV5-1 and TRBJ1-4; D uncertain. The sequenced material came from PBMCs or T cells enriched from blood (not recorded which). This clonotype was sampled from a woman younger than 35 with acute COVID-19. The CDR3, as DNA: TGCGCCAGCAGCTTGCTTGGTCCGGCAACTAATGAAAAACTGTTTTTT. Its protein is CASSLLGPATNEKLFF.